This T cell receptor beta chain was recovered during a study of tumor-infiltrating lymphocytes in primary liver carcinoma. Study background: Tumors were staged T1-T3 N0M0 and measured about 4.2 to 10 cm across. Read depth, roughly 3.5 to 8 million productive TCRbeta reads, did not differ significantly between tissues. General study results and limits: It was in tumors, not blood, that the top-250-clone fraction was significantly higher (p = 0.039).

This clonotype has a count of ten or more. What it recognizes is unknown. A primer matching the constant region was used to make TCR beta cDNA from approximately 500 ng of total RNA. Three-round nested multiplex PCR performed with slightly modified ARM-PCR produced the TCR beta libraries. The study ran its first two PCR rounds for roughly 11 cycles each, using TRBV1-TRBV30 forward primers and a C-beta reverse primer. TCRdb reprocessed the multiplex PCR reads via MiXCR and lists one record per CDR3 protein. The table includes 80,000 or so distinct CDR3 sequences, around 66% detected once. Co-extraction of both nucleic acids (RNA and DNA) used about 20-33 mg of unsorted bulk tissue. Among the patients, all had chronic HBV infection and none had been treated. This CDR3 has 15 amino acids. The V segment lost 6 bases and the J segment 3 bases; nucleotides outside the gene matches: 6.

Source material: tumor-adjacent normal liver tissue. This chain links TRBV12-3 or TRBV12-4 with TRBJ2-3, with TRBD2 identical over 10 bases. This clonotype originated in a man between 35 and 55 years old with primary liver carcinoma and hepatitis B virus infection. CDR3 sequence: CASRTGLAMTDTQYF. As DNA, the CDR3 is TGTGCCAGCAGGACGGGACTAGCGATGACAGATACGCAGTATTTT.